Listed below are T cell receptor beta chains from one sample, sequenced in a study of OX40 agonist ivuxolimab in advanced cancers. Sequencing used immunoSEQ multiplex PCR; TCRdb keeps in-frame clones, though not all of them. The sample has approximately 64,000 clones, around four fifths seen once. The sequencing here drew on CD4+ or CD8+ T cells sorted from blood, taken in a trial of the OX40 agonist ivuxolimab. Receptors were obtained from an adult with an advanced solid tumor such as melanoma, head and neck, liver or kidney cancer. Each CDR3 is given with its conserved first and last residue. A D gene is named only where the DNA matches it firmly. Not every row has a clone size; where given, it reads once, few, many or a size class.

TRBJ2-1	-	TRBV5-1	-	TGCGCCAGCAGCTTAATCGGGGGGCAAAATGAGCAGTTCTTC	CASSLIGGQNEQFF
TRBJ1-1	-	TRBV18	-	TGTGCCAGCTCACCAGTTGGAGGGGGGAGGACTGAAGCTTTCTTT	CASSPVGGGRTEAFF
TRBJ1-5	-	TRBV28	-	TGTGCCAGCAGCTCCTTTGGGGAGCCCCAGCATTTT	CASSSFGEPQHF
TRBJ2-7	-	TRBV7-2	TRBD1	TGTGCCAGCACAGACAGGGGCTTGGGCGAGCAGTACTTC	CASTDRGLGEQYF
TRBJ2-7	-	TRBV7-2	-	TGTGCCAGCAGCTTAGCGGTCAACTCCTACGAGCAGTACTTC	CASSLAVNSYEQYF
TRBJ2-1	-	TRBV11-2	TRBD1	TGTGCCAGCAGCTTGCTGAGGGGGCTCACCAATGAGCAGTTCTTC	CASSLLRGLTNEQFF
TRBJ2-7	-	TRBV19	-	TGTGCCAGTAGTAATCAGGGATACGAGCAGTACTTC	CASSNQGYEQYF
TRBJ2-3	-	TRBV7-9	-	TGTGCCAGCAGCTTCTCAGGCCGGGACGGCCCTAGTTTT	CASSFSGRDGPSF
TRBJ2-7	-	TRBV5-1	-	TGCGCCAGCAGCACGCGTCGTGCCCCCTCCTACGAGCAGTACTTC	CASSTRRAPSYEQYF
TRBJ2-7	-	TRBV4-1	-	TGCGCCAGCAGCCAAGTGTATGGGGAGCAGTACTTC	CASSQVYGEQYF
TRBJ2-2	-	TRBV10-1	-	TGCGCCAGCAGTGAGTCGGGTACCGGGGAGCTGTTTTTT	CASSESGTGELFF
TRBJ2-3	-	TRBV29-1	-	TGCAGCGTGTCCCGGGGGGCTGATACGCAGTATTTT	CSVSRGADTQYF
TRBJ1-3	-	TRBV30	-	TGTGCCTGGAGACAAAAGGGGGGTCCGGCTGGAAACACCATATATTTT	CAWRQKGGPAGNTIYF
TRBJ2-5	few	TRBV5-1	-	TGCGCCAGCAGCTCAGTAGCTGAGGGGGGGGAGACCCAGTACTTC	CASSSVAEGGETQYF
TRBJ2-1	-	TRBV10-3	-	TGTGCCATCAGTGAGTCGAACAATGAGCAGTTCTTC	CAISESNNEQFF
TRBJ2-1	-	TRBV15	TRBD2	TGTGCCACCAGCAGACTGGGACTAGCGACCTACAATGAGCAGTTCTTC	CATSRLGLATYNEQFF
TRBJ2-7	once	TRBV5-4	-	TGTGCCAGCAGCTCCATCGACTGGGGGGTCGAGCAGTACTTC	CASSSIDWGVEQYF
TRBJ2-7	-	TRBV7-2	-	TGTGCCAGCAGCATAACCGGGACCTCCTACGAGCAGTACTTC	CASSITGTSYEQYF
TRBJ2-7	-	TRBV19	TRBD1	TGTGCCAGTAGTATCGACAGGGGGCGAGCGGCCGAGCAGTACTTC	CASSIDRGRAAEQYF
TRBJ2-2	once	TRBV11-3	TRBD1	TGTGCCAGCAGCTCGGGACAGGAAGACACCGGGGAGCTGTTTTTT	CASSSGQEDTGELFF
TRBJ2-3	-	TRBV2	TRBD2	TGTGCCAGCAGGGGGACTAGCCCAACAGATACGCAGTATTTT	CASRGTSPTDTQYF
TRBJ2-6	-	TRBV28	-	TGTGCCAGCAGTCCGAACTCTGGGGCCAACGTCCTGACTTTC	CASSPNSGANVLTF
TRBJ1-1	-	TRBV29-1	-	TGCAGCGTTAATGAGAACACTGAAGCTTTCTTT	CSVNENTEAFF
TRBJ2-3	once	TRBV28	TRBD2	TGTGCCAGCAGTCCCGCGGGTAGCGGGAGCACAGATACGCAGTATTTT	CASSPAGSGSTDTQYF
TRBJ1-6	-	TRBV15	-	TGTGCCACCAGCAGATCTACAGACTCACCCCTCCACTTT	CATSRSTDSPLHF
TRBJ2-5	-	TRBV30	-	TGTGCCTGGGGTCAGGGTTACCAAGAGACCCAGTACTTC	CAWGQGYQETQYF
TRBJ2-7	few	TRBV28	-	TGTGCCAGCACCTCGAGGCGGGAATACGAGCAGTACTTC	CASTSRREYEQYF
TRBJ2-5	-	TRBV7-9	TRBD1	TGTGCCAGCAGCCTTGGGACAGGAGGGGGCTGGACCCAGTACTTC	CASSLGTGGGWTQYF
TRBJ2-1	few	TRBV11-3	-	TGTGCCAGCGGCGGATCCTCCTACAATGAGCAGTTCTTC	CASGGSSYNEQFF
TRBJ2-2	-	TRBV7-2	-	TGTGCCAGCAGCTTAAGAGGACAGCACACCGGGGAGCTGTTTTTT	CASSLRGQHTGELFF
TRBJ2-7	-	TRBV7-8	TRBD1	TGTGCCAGCAGCTTAACAGGGGCCTTTAGCTCCTACGAGCAGTACTTC	CASSLTGAFSSYEQYF
TRBJ2-5	-	TRBV7-8	-	TGTGCCAGCAGCTTGCTGGACAGACAAGAGACCCAGTACTTC	CASSLLDRQETQYF
TRBJ2-3	-	TRBV7-2	TRBD2	TGTGCCAGCAGCTTAGACACTAGCGGTTGGTATACGCAGTATTTT	CASSLDTSGWYTQYF
TRBJ2-5	-	TRBV9	-	TGTGCCAGCAGCGTAGGCAGGGCCCTCCAAGAGACCCAGTACTTC	CASSVGRALQETQYF
TRBJ2-6	-	TRBV28	-	TGTGCCAGCAGTTTACGAATCCCTGGGGCCAACGTCCTGACTTTC	CASSLRIPGANVLTF
TRBJ2-1	-	TRBV5-1	TRBD2	TGCGCCAGCAGGAATAGCGGGAGTGGTATCGGTGAGCAGTTCTTC	CASRNSGSGIGEQFF
TRBJ2-5	-	TRBV27	TRBD2	TGTGCCAGCAGTTTAACTAGCGGGAGGGACCAGTACTTC	CASSLTSGRDQYF
TRBJ2-5	-	TRBV5-6	TRBD2	TGTGCCAGCAGCTGGGGACTAGTCGAAGAGACCCAGTACTTC	CASSWGLVEETQYF
TRBJ1-1	few	TRBV10-3	-	TGTGCCATCAGTAACGACGCTACGGGGGACACTGAAGCTTTCTTT	CAISNDATGDTEAFF
TRBJ2-3	-	TRBV6-5	-	TGTGCCAGCAGTTACAGAGCGGGTACGCAGTATTTT	CASSYRAGTQYF
TRBJ2-7	once	TRBV6-6	TRBD1	TGTGCCAGCAGTGGACAGGGGGCTTCCTACGAGCAGTACTTC	CASSGQGASYEQYF
TRBJ2-5	-	TRBV7-8	-	TGTGCCAGCAGCCCCTCAGAGACCCAGTACTTC	CASSPSETQYF